This paragraph reports one T cell receptor beta chain. Its antigen remains unknown. The data were obtained in a study of shared clonotypes between healthy human individuals. Study-wide results and caveats: The naive CD4 repertoires of a handful of donors were compared, and around 5.1% of clonotypes were shared. What rarefaction showed was incomplete sorted-subset sequencing despite large depth.

The assay was carried out at the deep level. TCRdb keeps only in-frame clones here, not all; method: immunoSEQ multiplex PCR. The table includes about 580,000 clones, 95% to 98% detected once. The naive CD8 fraction comprised CD45RO-negative cells positively selected for CCR7 and excluded terminally differentiated effector memory CD45RA+ cells. The clonotype originates from a man in his thirties or forties in good health. Material: naive CD8+ T cells sorted from blood.

The CDR3 here is CATSRTLGPPPYNEQFF. CDR3 coding DNA: TGTGCCACCAGCCGGACGCTCGGGCCTCCCCCCTACAATGAGCAGTTCTTC. J is TRBJ2-1 and V is TRBV15, with D unresolved. The V gene lost 5 bases and the J gene lost 2 bases, with 19 bases spanning the gap. Germline-derived CDR1 and CDR2 are LNHNV and YYDKDF (reference sequence). The CDR3 is 17 residues long. Based on the CDR3 plus reference TRBV15 and TRBJ2-1, the full variable domain is DAMVIQNPRYQVTQFGKPVTLSCSQTLNHNVMYWYQQKSSQAPKLLFHYYDKDFNNEADTPDNFQSRRPNTSFCFLDIRSPGLGDTAMYLCATSRTLGPPPYNEQFFGPGTRLTVL.